This is a list of T cell receptor beta chains from one sample in a study of regulatory T cells in long-lasting Graves disease. TCRdb processed the multiplex PCR reads anew with MiXCR; each CDR3 protein has one entry. Of 600,000 to 650,000 distinct CDR3 sequences listed, approximately 15% were seen once; the top ten hold more than 15%. The sample was also reused in another study, on T cells in Graves' hyperthyroidism and ophthalmopathy.

The sample consisted of peripheral blood mononuclear cells (PBMCs), taken at new diagnosis, from a patient treated with antithyroid drugs. The receptors shown here come from a woman between 25 and 40 years old with Graves disease. Both conserved end residues are part of each CDR3. The order of the fields is CDR3 DNA, CDR3 protein, J gene, clone size, D gene, V gene. The D gene is left open where the match is weak. Clone size, where shown, is once, few, many, or a class for clones that have expanded.

CDR3 DNA: TGCAGTGCTATTTGGGACAGGGTGTGGCAATACACTGAAGCTTTCTTT
CDR3 protein: CSAIWDRVWQYTEAFF
J gene: TRBJ1-1
clone size: .
D gene: TRBD1
V gene: TRBV20-1

CDR3 DNA: TGTGCCAGCAGTGAACAGCGGGACAATCCCCACGAGCAGTACTTC
CDR3 protein: CASSEQRDNPHEQYF
J gene: TRBJ2-7
clone size: few
D gene: .
V gene: TRBV28

CDR3 DNA: TGTGCCAGCACCCATTCCTCAGGGGGGGTCTTTTACGAGCAGTACTTC
CDR3 protein: CASTHSSGGVFYEQYF
J gene: TRBJ2-7
clone size: .
D gene: .
V gene: TRBV5-8

CDR3 DNA: TGTGCCAGCAGCTTAGCCGCCCTTTCGCCCCAGCATTTT
CDR3 protein: CASSLAALSPQHF
J gene: TRBJ1-5
clone size: .
D gene: .
V gene: TRBV7-6

CDR3 DNA: TGTGCCAGCAGTTTGGTTGGGGACAGGGGCCCTATAGGCACTGAAGCTTTCTTT
CDR3 protein: CASSLVGDRGPIGTEAFF
J gene: TRBJ1-1
clone size: many
D gene: TRBD1
V gene: TRBV28

CDR3 DNA: TGTGCCATTGGACTCTCCGGGACAGGGACCTACGAGCAGTACTTC
CDR3 protein: CAIGLSGTGTYEQYF
J gene: TRBJ2-7
clone size: many
D gene: TRBD1
V gene: TRBV2

CDR3 DNA: TGCGCCAGCAGCTTGTTATCAGAGACCGGGGAGCTGTTTTTT
CDR3 protein: CASSLLSETGELFF
J gene: TRBJ2-2
clone size: .
D gene: .
V gene: TRBV5-1

CDR3 DNA: TGTGCCAGCTCGAAGAGGCGGGCGGACGGTACGCAGTATTTT
CDR3 protein: CASSKRRADGTQYF
J gene: TRBJ2-3
clone size: .
D gene: .
V gene: TRBV6-1

CDR3 DNA: TGTGCCAGCACCAGCGTCGGGACACCTAACACCGGGGAGCTGTTTTTT
CDR3 protein: CASTSVGTPNTGELFF
J gene: TRBJ2-2
clone size: many
D gene: .
V gene: TRBV28

CDR3 DNA: TGTGCCAGTAGTATAGCGAATAGGGGGTATCAGCCCCAGCATTTT
CDR3 protein: CASSIANRGYQPQHF
J gene: TRBJ1-5
clone size: .
D gene: .
V gene: TRBV19

CDR3 DNA: TGCAGTGTACCCAACCCGGGACAGTCCTACGAGCAGTACTTC
CDR3 protein: CSVPNPGQSYEQYF
J gene: TRBJ2-7
clone size: many
D gene: TRBD1
V gene: TRBV20-1

CDR3 DNA: TGCGCCACCCGGGGTCAGGAATACACCATATATTTT
CDR3 protein: CATRGQEYTIYF
J gene: TRBJ1-3
clone size: .
D gene: .
V gene: TRBV4-1

CDR3 DNA: TGTGCCAGTAGTACGGGACCTGAAGGGTATGGCTACACCTTC
CDR3 protein: CASSTGPEGYGYTF
J gene: TRBJ1-2
clone size: many
D gene: .
V gene: TRBV19

CDR3 DNA: TGTGCCACCAGCAGGGACTCTGGAAACACCATATATTTT
CDR3 protein: CATSRDSGNTIYF
J gene: TRBJ1-3
clone size: .
D gene: .
V gene: TRBV15

CDR3 DNA: TGCGCCAGCATGCAGAGCTCCTACAATGGGCAGTTCTTC
CDR3 protein: CASMQSSYNGQFF
J gene: TRBJ2-1
clone size: .
D gene: .
V gene: TRBV5-1

CDR3 DNA: TGTGCCACCAGCACAACCACCCCAGGGCCAGTTAACTATGGCTACACCTTC
CDR3 protein: CATSTTTPGPVNYGYTF
J gene: TRBJ1-2
clone size: .
D gene: .
V gene: TRBV15

CDR3 DNA: TGTGCCAGCAGTTTGCTCAGGGAGGCTTTCTTT
CDR3 protein: CASSLLREAFF
J gene: TRBJ1-1
clone size: many
D gene: .
V gene: TRBV28

CDR3 DNA: TGTGCCAGCAGCCACCACGCAGGCGGGGCTAGCGGGAGGGACGGCGAGCAGTTCTTC
CDR3 protein: CASSHHAGGASGRDGEQFF
J gene: TRBJ2-1
clone size: once
D gene: TRBD2
V gene: TRBV7-2

CDR3 DNA: TGTGCCAGCAGTCTTAACAGCGGGAGCTCCTACAATGAGCAGTTCTTC
CDR3 protein: CASSLNSGSSYNEQFF
J gene: TRBJ2-1
clone size: many
D gene: TRBD2
V gene: TRBV2

CDR3 DNA: TGTGCCAGCAGCCCTGGGGTTGCGGGTGTACAAGAGACCCAGTACTTC
CDR3 protein: CASSPGVAGVQETQYF
J gene: TRBJ2-5
clone size: .
D gene: .
V gene: TRBV5-1

CDR3 DNA: TGTGCCAGCAGTGAAGCGCTCCTAGCCAAAAACATTCAGTACTTC
CDR3 protein: CASSEALLAKNIQYF
J gene: TRBJ2-4
clone size: many
D gene: .
V gene: TRBV6-1

CDR3 DNA: TGCAGTGCTCGACTAGCGGGAGATCGCTACGAGCAGTACTTC
CDR3 protein: CSARLAGDRYEQYF
J gene: TRBJ2-7
clone size: .
D gene: TRBD2
V gene: TRBV20-1

CDR3 DNA: TGCGCCAGCAGCCAAGAGGGCGGGAGGGGCAATCAGCCCCAGCATTTT
CDR3 protein: CASSQEGGRGNQPQHF
J gene: TRBJ1-5
clone size: .
D gene: .
V gene: TRBV4-1

CDR3 DNA: TGTGCCAGCAGCTCCAGGCTGAACACTGAAGCTTTCTTT
CDR3 protein: CASSSRLNTEAFF
J gene: TRBJ1-1
clone size: many
D gene: .
V gene: TRBV11-2

CDR3 DNA: TGTGCCAGCAGTGAAACCCCACTAGCGGGAGGGCCCACAGATACGCAGTATTTT
CDR3 protein: CASSETPLAGGPTDTQYF
J gene: TRBJ2-3
clone size: .
D gene: TRBD2
V gene: TRBV6-1

CDR3 DNA: TGTGCCAGCAGCCAAGCCGTGGCGGCCTACGAGCAGTACTTC
CDR3 protein: CASSQAVAAYEQYF
J gene: TRBJ2-7
clone size: .
D gene: .
V gene: TRBV3-1

CDR3 DNA: TGTGCCAGCAGCTTAACGCAGGGGCAGCCCCAGCATTTT
CDR3 protein: CASSLTQGQPQHF
J gene: TRBJ1-5
clone size: many
D gene: .
V gene: TRBV7-9

CDR3 DNA: TGTGCCAGCAGTTTTGGCTCACCAGGGGACTCCTACGAGCAGTACTTC
CDR3 protein: CASSFGSPGDSYEQYF
J gene: TRBJ2-7
clone size: many
D gene: .
V gene: TRBV6-5

CDR3 DNA: TGTGCCAGCAGGACCCTGGGACAGGGGACGTACAATGAGCAGTTCTTC
CDR3 protein: CASRTLGQGTYNEQFF
J gene: TRBJ2-1
clone size: many
D gene: TRBD1
V gene: TRBV6-1

CDR3 DNA: TGTGCCAGCACCCCGCTCACTAGCGGGAGAACCAAAAACATTCAGTACTTC
CDR3 protein: CASTPLTSGRTKNIQYF
J gene: TRBJ2-4
clone size: many
D gene: TRBD2
V gene: TRBV28

CDR3 DNA: TGTGCCAGCAGTTACTCCAAGAATTTCCCAGATACGCAGTATTTT
CDR3 protein: CASSYSKNFPDTQYF
J gene: TRBJ2-3
clone size: .
D gene: .
V gene: TRBV6-5

CDR3 DNA: TGTGCCAGCAGCACCGGGACAGATTTACCCACCGGGGAGCTGTTTTTT
CDR3 protein: CASSTGTDLPTGELFF
J gene: TRBJ2-2
clone size: few
D gene: TRBD1
V gene: TRBV6-1

CDR3 DNA: TGTGCCAGCAGCCAAGGGGGCGTTACTAGTTACGCCTCCTCCTACGAGCAGTACTTC
CDR3 protein: CASSQGGVTSYASSYEQYF
J gene: TRBJ2-7
clone size: once
D gene: TRBD1
V gene: TRBV7-9

CDR3 DNA: TGCAGTGCGGCCGCTTTAGGGACACCTTCCTACGAGCAGTACTTC
CDR3 protein: CSAAALGTPSYEQYF
J gene: TRBJ2-7
clone size: few
D gene: .
V gene: TRBV20-1

CDR3 DNA: TGTGCCAGTACCGACATACGGGTCCCTTACAATTCACCCCTCCACTTT
CDR3 protein: CASTDIRVPYNSPLHF
J gene: TRBJ1-6
clone size: few
D gene: .
V gene: TRBV19

CDR3 DNA: TGCGCCAGCAGCTTAATCGGCGGGGCGAGCACAGATACGCAGTATTTT
CDR3 protein: CASSLIGGASTDTQYF
J gene: TRBJ2-3
clone size: .
D gene: .
V gene: TRBV5-1

CDR3 DNA: TGTGCCAGCAGTTACACACCAGCGGGAGGGCCTCGGAATGAGCAGTTCTTC
CDR3 protein: CASSYTPAGGPRNEQFF
J gene: TRBJ2-1
clone size: .
D gene: TRBD2
V gene: TRBV6-9

CDR3 DNA: TGTGCCAGCAGTGAAGTCGGCGGGCATGGGTCCTACGAGCAGTACTTC
CDR3 protein: CASSEVGGHGSYEQYF
J gene: TRBJ2-7
clone size: many
D gene: .
V gene: TRBV6-1

CDR3 DNA: TGCGCCAGCAGCCCGACTAGCGGAACTAGCACAGATACGCAGTATTTT
CDR3 protein: CASSPTSGTSTDTQYF
J gene: TRBJ2-3
clone size: few
D gene: TRBD2
V gene: TRBV5-1

CDR3 DNA: TGTGCCAGTAGTATAAATTCTCGGGGAAGCCCCGGGGGCACTGAAGCTTTCTTT
CDR3 protein: CASSINSRGSPGGTEAFF
J gene: TRBJ1-1
clone size: .
D gene: .
V gene: TRBV19

CDR3 DNA: TGTGCCAGCTCACCACGTCCCGACCAGACAGGGTCTGGAAACACCATATATTTT
CDR3 protein: CASSPRPDQTGSGNTIYF
J gene: TRBJ1-3
clone size: .
D gene: TRBD1
V gene: TRBV28

CDR3 DNA: TGCAGCGTAGTTCCGGGACAGGGGAGCGAGCAGTACTTC
CDR3 protein: CSVVPGQGSEQYF
J gene: TRBJ2-7
clone size: few
D gene: TRBD1
V gene: TRBV29-1

CDR3 DNA: TGTGCCAGTATTCCCAGGGGGGGCAGTTCGGCCAACACTGAAGCTTTCTTT
CDR3 protein: CASIPRGGSSANTEAFF
J gene: TRBJ1-1
clone size: many
D gene: TRBD1
V gene: TRBV19

CDR3 DNA: TGCGCCAGCAGCTTGGGGTTCGGGTCGGCTGAAGCTTTCTTT
CDR3 protein: CASSLGFGSAEAFF
J gene: TRBJ1-1
clone size: .
D gene: .
V gene: TRBV5-1

CDR3 DNA: TGTGCCAGCAGCGTAGGGCAGGGCAGCAATCAGCCCCAGCATTTT
CDR3 protein: CASSVGQGSNQPQHF
J gene: TRBJ1-5
clone size: .
D gene: .
V gene: TRBV9

CDR3 DNA: TGTGCCAGCATTCTCTTCGGACTAGCGGGAAGGAACAATGAGCAGTTCTTC
CDR3 protein: CASILFGLAGRNNEQFF
J gene: TRBJ2-1
clone size: many
D gene: TRBD2
V gene: TRBV2

CDR3 DNA: TGTGCCAGCAGCGACCCTGGGGGCAACAGTATGAACACTGAAGCTTTCTTT
CDR3 protein: CASSDPGGNSMNTEAFF
J gene: TRBJ1-1
clone size: few
D gene: .
V gene: TRBV5-4

CDR3 DNA: TGTGCCAGCAGTTTATCACAGGGCAGAGGGTACGAGCAGTACTTC
CDR3 protein: CASSLSQGRGYEQYF
J gene: TRBJ2-7
clone size: many
D gene: .
V gene: TRBV28

CDR3 DNA: TGTGCCAGCAGTGAAGTGGGGGGGCAGAACACTGAAGCTTTCTTT
CDR3 protein: CASSEVGGQNTEAFF
J gene: TRBJ1-1
clone size: many
D gene: .
V gene: TRBV6-1

CDR3 DNA: TGCAGTGCTAGAGCGCAGCCGCTCACTGAAGCTTTCTTT
CDR3 protein: CSARAQPLTEAFF
J gene: TRBJ1-1
clone size: many
D gene: .
V gene: TRBV20-1

CDR3 DNA: TGTGCCAGCAGCGTATTAAGGTCCGTGGATGGCGGTTCCTACAATGAGCAGTTCTTC
CDR3 protein: CASSVLRSVDGGSYNEQFF
J gene: TRBJ2-1
clone size: .
D gene: .
V gene: TRBV13